Following are 2 T cell receptor beta chains from one sample sequenced in a study of monozygotic twins with cystic fibrosis. The assay was immunoSEQ multiplex PCR, and TCRdb's table has in-frame clones only and misses some. The data hold about 19,000 clones, with 95% to 98% observed a single time. The sample comprised blood. Receptor source: a woman aged 25 to 39 with cystic fibrosis.

The rearrangement uses TRBV4-2 and TRBJ1-1, with D perhaps TRBD1 (6 bases). The V gene's germline CDR1 is LGHNA and CDR2 YNFKEQ. The CDR3 runs to 14 residues. V lost 1 base, J lost 1 base, and 7 bases lay in between. The CDR3 protein is CASSQGTANTEAFF. The DNA of the CDR3 is TGTGCCAGCAGCCAAGGGACAGCGAACACTGAAGCTTTCTTT.

The V gene is TRBV2, the J gene TRBJ1-1, with a possible D match to TRBD1 (5 bases). With 6 bases removed from V and 5 bases from J, the gap between germline ends came to 7 bases. CDR1 is SNHLY, CDR2 FYNNEI, per germline. The CDR3 runs to 11 residues. CDR3 DNA sequence: TGTGCCAGCAGGGGGCAGACTGAAGCTTTCTTT. It yields the protein CASRGQTEAFF.